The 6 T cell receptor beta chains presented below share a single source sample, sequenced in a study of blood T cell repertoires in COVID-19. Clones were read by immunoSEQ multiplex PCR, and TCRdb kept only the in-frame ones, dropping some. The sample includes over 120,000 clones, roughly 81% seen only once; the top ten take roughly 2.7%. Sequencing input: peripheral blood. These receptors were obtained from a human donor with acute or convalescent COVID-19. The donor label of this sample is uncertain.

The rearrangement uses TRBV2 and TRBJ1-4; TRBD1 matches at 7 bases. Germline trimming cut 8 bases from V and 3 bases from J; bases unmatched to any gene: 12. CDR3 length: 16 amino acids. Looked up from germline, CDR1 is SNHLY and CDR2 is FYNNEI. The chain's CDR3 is CASGSTRDRPNEKLFF. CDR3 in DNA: TGTGCCAGCGGCTCAACCCGGGACAGACCTAATGAAAAACTGTTTTTT.

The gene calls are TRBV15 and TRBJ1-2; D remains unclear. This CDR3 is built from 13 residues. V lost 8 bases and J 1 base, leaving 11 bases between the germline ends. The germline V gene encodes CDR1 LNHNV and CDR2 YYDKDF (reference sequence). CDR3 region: CATSMGSNYGYTF. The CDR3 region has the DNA TGTGCCACCTCCATGGGCAGTAACTATGGCTACACCTTC.

In nucleotides, the CDR3 is TGTGCCATCAGAACAGGAGTTGAAACTGAAGCTTTCTTT. This gives the protein CAIRTGVETEAFF. V usage is TRBV10-3 and J usage is TRBJ1-1, with D possibly matching TRBD1 (5 bases). The germline V gene has CDR1 ENHRY and CDR2 SYGVKD. V lost 6 bases, J lost 5 bases, and 13 bases lay in between. This CDR3 is 13 amino acids long.

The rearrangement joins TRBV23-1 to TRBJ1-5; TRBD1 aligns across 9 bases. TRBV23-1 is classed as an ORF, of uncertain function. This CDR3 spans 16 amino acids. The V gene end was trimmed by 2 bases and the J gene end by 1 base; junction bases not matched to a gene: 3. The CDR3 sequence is CASSQGQGRSNQPQHF. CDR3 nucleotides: TGCGCCAGCAGTCAAGGACAGGGGAGGAGCAATCAGCCCCAGCATTTT.

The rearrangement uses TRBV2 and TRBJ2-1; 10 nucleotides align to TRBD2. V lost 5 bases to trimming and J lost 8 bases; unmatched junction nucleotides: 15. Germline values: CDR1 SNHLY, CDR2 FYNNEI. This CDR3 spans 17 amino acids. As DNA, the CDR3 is TGTGCCAGCAGTTCTAGCTTTACTAGCGGGATACGCCATGAGCAGTTCTTC. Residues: CASSSSFTSGIRHEQFF.

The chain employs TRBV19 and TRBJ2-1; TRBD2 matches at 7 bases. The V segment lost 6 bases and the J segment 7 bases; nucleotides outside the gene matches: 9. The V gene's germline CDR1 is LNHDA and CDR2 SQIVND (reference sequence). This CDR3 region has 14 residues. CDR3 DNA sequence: TGTGCCAGTAGAGGACTAGGTCCTCTAAATGAGCAGTTCTTC. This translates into CASRGLGPLNEQFF.